Presented here are 26 T cell receptor beta chains from one specimen sequenced in a study of T cell changes during pregnancy in multiple sclerosis. Sequenced by immunoSEQ multiplex PCR; TCRdb stores in-frame clones only, minus some. The top ten clones hold less than 0.55% of a sample with roughly 30,000 clones, around 93% of them seen once. The sequencing used CD4+ T cells from peripheral blood mononuclear cells, collected in the second trimester of pregnancy. Receptors were obtained from a female donor with multiple sclerosis, enrolled in a pregnancy study.

The rearrangement links TRBV28 to TRBJ1-2, with D perhaps TRBD1 (6 bases). Trimming stripped 6 bases from V and 3 bases from J, with 17 bases between. The CDR3 loop spans 15 amino acids. Germline V gene lookup returns CDR1 MDHEN and CDR2 SYDVKM. DNA of the CDR3: TGTGCCAGCAGCCGAGGACAGACCTTTGACTATGGCTACACCTTC. Its translation: CASSRGQTFDYGYTF.

This chain links TRBV2 with TRBJ1-2; 11 nucleotides line up with TRBD1. The CDR3 is made up of 18 amino acids. V was pared by 0 bases and J by 0 bases, with 6 bases of the junction left unmatched. Germline V gene lookup returns CDR1 SNHLY and CDR2 FYNNEI. CDR3 DNA: TGTGCCAGCAGTGAAGCGCTTAGGACAGGGGGCTCTAACTATGGCTACACCTTC. It is translated as CASSEALRTGGSNYGYTF.

The rearrangement joins TRBV2 to TRBJ2-7; D possibly corresponds to TRBD2 (6 bases). The CDR3 covers 16 residues. Trimming left V 3 bases short and J 5 bases short, with 20 bases between. Germline V gives CDR1 SNHLY, CDR2 FYNNEI. This CDR3 reads CASSDPGVTIRDEQYF. In nucleotides, the CDR3 is TGTGCCAGCAGTGATCCGGGGGTCACGATTAGAGACGAGCAGTACTTC.

The chain is built from TRBV5-1 and TRBJ1-3; D is uncertain. This CDR3 comprises 16 residues. CDR1 and CDR2 from the germline V gene are SGHRS and YFSETQ. V lost 0 bases, J lost 0 bases, and 10 bases lay in between. DNA for the CDR3: TGCGCCAGCAGCTTGGTTGGAGGGAGCTCTGGAAACACCATATATTTT. Its translation: CASSLVGGSSGNTIYF.

The chain employs TRBV5-4 and TRBJ2-2; 8 bases are a match to TRBD1. This CDR3 is built from 16 residues. The germline gives CDR1 SGHNT, CDR2 YYREEE (reference sequence). The trim removed 5 bases at V and 0 bases at J, leaving 6 bases unmatched. This chain's CDR3 is CASRSSGGPNTGELFF. The CDR3 coding sequence is TGTGCCAGCAGGTCCTCAGGGGGCCCGAACACCGGGGAGCTGTTTTTT.

This chain links TRBV5-4 with TRBJ2-6; D is perhaps TRBD2 (6 bases). There are 15 residues in the CDR3. Germline-derived CDR1 and CDR2 are SGHNT and YYREEE (reference sequence). V was clipped by 7 bases and J by 3 bases, with 14 bases between them. This chain's CDR3 is CASAAGGSGANVLTF. The CDR3 nucleotides are TGTGCCAGCGCAGCCGGGGGAAGTGGGGCCAACGTCCTGACTTTC.

This chain links TRBV18 with TRBJ1-1, with a weak D call TRBD1 (5 bases). The CDR3 has 15 residues. Germline-derived CDR1 and CDR2 are KGHSH and LQKENI. Trimming stripped 2 bases from V and 0 bases from J, with 10 bases between. The CDR3 nucleotides read TGTGCCAGCTCACCAGGGGACTTTATGAACACTGAAGCTTTCTTT. This encodes CASSPGDFMNTEAFF.

This chain links TRBV4-1 with TRBJ2-7; D ambiguous. The CDR3 runs to 12 residues. CDR1 and CDR2 from the germline V gene are MGHRA and YSYEKL. V gave up 1 base and J gave up 7 bases, with 8 bases separating them. In nucleotides, the CDR3 is TGCGCCAGCAGCCAAGGAGGCCGGGAGCAGTACTTC. Encoded protein: CASSQGGREQYF.

CDR3 bases: TGTGCCAGCATCGACGGGAACAATCAGCCCCAGCATTTT. Protein product: CASIDGNNQPQHF. The J gene is TRBJ1-5, the V gene TRBV28; D remains ambiguous. CDR3 length: 13 residues. V lost 7 bases, J lost 3 bases, and 10 bases lay in between. CDR1 and CDR2 (germline): MDHEN, SYDVKM.

V gene TRBV27 combines with J gene TRBJ1-5; weak D call: TRBD1 (5 bases). Between the trimmed V and J ends, which lost 1 base and 7 bases, there was a span of 8 bases. In germline, CDR1 is MNHEY, CDR2 SMNVEV (reference sequence). The CDR3 runs 13 residues. CDR3 sequence: CASSLLRGQPQHF. CDR3 sequence (DNA): TGTGCCAGCAGTTTATTACGGGGGCAGCCCCAGCATTTT.

This chain links TRBV4-1 with TRBJ2-1; D gene uncertain. This CDR3 contains 13 residues. V was cut by 0 bases and J by 10 bases, with 10 bases left in between. Germline lookup yields CDR1 MGHRA and CDR2 YSYEKL. The CDR3 loop reads CASSQEVLYEQFF. DNA of the CDR3: TGCGCCAGCAGCCAAGAAGTCCTCTACGAGCAGTTCTTC.

This rearrangement joins TRBV11-2 to TRBJ1-1; 7 bases are a match to TRBD1. V dropped 3 bases and J dropped 5; count of bases not matched to a gene: 9. Germline CDR1 is SGHAT and CDR2 is FQNNGV. The CDR3 covers 15 residues. The CDR3 DNA reads TGTGCCAGCAGCTTGATGGGACAGTTCGCAACTGAAGCTTTCTTT. Protein sequence: CASSLMGQFATEAFF.

CDR3 nucleotides: TGTGCCAGCAGTTCGGACTCCCGAACCTACAATGAGCAGTTCTTC. It translates to CASSSDSRTYNEQFF. The genes are TRBV5-4 and TRBJ2-1; D is perhaps TRBD2 (5 bases). The CDR3 covers 15 residues. The germline gives CDR1 SGHNT, CDR2 YYREEE (reference sequence). V was trimmed by 5 bases and J by 2 bases, leaving 14 bases between them.

The V and J genes are TRBV5-4 and TRBJ2-3, with D maybe TRBD2 (6 bases). V lost 4 bases and J 4 bases, leaving 16 bases between the germline ends. The CDR3 runs to 15 residues. The germline V gene encodes CDR1 SGHNT and CDR2 YYREEE (reference sequence). For the CDR3, the DNA is TGTGCCAGCAGCCCCGGACTCGGAGGGGCAGATACGCAGTATTTT. Translation: CASSPGLGGADTQYF.

The chain recombines TRBV5-1 with TRBJ2-3; 10 bases map to TRBD2. The V gene's germline CDR1 is SGHRS and CDR2 YFSETQ. Losses at the gene ends were 0 bases for V and 1 base for J; bases not matched to a gene: 11. This CDR3 region has 19 residues. CDR3 sequence (DNA): TGCGCCAGCAGCTTGGGACACCTAGCGGGAGCCCGCCGCACAGATACGCAGTATTTT. It translates to CASSLGHLAGARRTDTQYF.

The chain links TRBV6-6 to TRBJ1-1, with TRBD1 identical over 7 bases. This CDR3 region has 15 residues. V lost 0 bases to trimming and J lost 1 base; unmatched junction nucleotides: 2. The germline CDR1 and CDR2 sequences are MNHNY and SVGAGI (reference sequence). This chain's CDR3 is CASSYSTGRNTEAFF. DNA for the CDR3: TGTGCCAGCAGTTACTCGACAGGGCGGAACACTGAAGCTTTCTTT.

J is TRBJ1-1 and V is TRBV11-2; 10 bases are a match to TRBD1. CDR3 size: 15 residues. In germline, CDR1 is SGHAT, CDR2 FQNNGV. Trimming removed 6 bases from V and 4 bases from J; junction bases left unmatched: 8. The CDR3 loop is CASRYPGTGVTEAFF. CDR3 in DNA: TGTGCCAGCAGATATCCCGGGACAGGGGTCACTGAAGCTTTCTTT.

V is TRBV6-5 and J is TRBJ1-2; 11 bases are a match to TRBD1. CDR3 size: 15 residues. V gave up 6 bases and J gave up 7 bases; unmatched junction bases: 10. Germline CDR1 is MNHEY and CDR2 is SVGAGI. This CDR3 reads CASSSGQGAISGYTF. The CDR3, as DNA: TGTGCCAGCAGCTCCGGACAGGGGGCGATTTCTGGCTACACCTTC.

The V call is TRBV5-1, the J call TRBJ2-7, with a possible D match to TRBD1 (5 bases). The CDR3 totals 13 residues. The V gene lost 2 bases and the J gene lost 4 bases, with 10 bases spanning the gap. Germline CDR1 is SGHRS and CDR2 is YFSETQ. In DNA form, the CDR3 reads TGCGCCAGCAGCTTCGATCAGGGTTACGAGCAGTACTTC. This sequence encodes CASSFDQGYEQYF.

The chain has TRBV5-1 and TRBJ2-2; unclear D gene. Germline V CDR1 and CDR2: SGHRS, YFSETQ. The CDR3 runs 14 residues. Trimming cost V 9 bases and J 6 bases, with 18 bases left between them. In DNA form, the CDR3 reads TGCGCCACCAAGCCATTTGTGGCGGCCGGGGAGCTGTTTTTT. It is translated as CATKPFVAAGELFF. The whole variable domain, filled in from reference TRBV5-1 and TRBJ2-2, reads KAGVTQTPRYLIKTRGQQVTLSCSPISGHRSVSWYQQTPGQGLQFLFEYFSETQRNKGNFPGRFSGRQFSNSRSEMNVSTLELGDSALYLCATKPFVAAGELFFGEGSRLTVL.

The chain couples TRBV2 to TRBJ1-2; TRBD1 aligns across 9 bases. Germline V CDR1 and CDR2: SNHLY, FYNNEI. CDR3 length equals 13 residues. Trimming cost V 8 bases and J 5 bases; bases outside gene matches: 6. CDR3 sequence: CASSGQGSYGYTF. CDR3 in DNA: TGTGCCAGCTCGGGACAGGGATCTTATGGCTACACCTTC.

The chain combines TRBV5-8 with TRBJ2-2; D is possibly TRBD2 (6 bases). Trimming removed 0 bases from V and 5 bases from J, with 11 bases in between. The CDR3 length is 15 residues. The germline CDR1 and CDR2 sequences are SGHTS and YDEGEE. The CDR3 region has the DNA TGTGCCAGCAGCTTGGGCAGGCGGGGTACCGGGGAGCTGTTTTTT. It specifies CASSLGRRGTGELFF.

For the CDR3, the DNA is TGCGCCAGCAGCCAAGTCGCGTCCGAGCAGTTCTTC. Its protein is CASSQVASEQFF. V and J are TRBV4-1 and TRBJ2-1; D is undetermined. Trimming stripped 1 base from V and 10 bases from J, with 8 bases between. The germline gives CDR1 MGHRA, CDR2 YSYEKL. The CDR3 is made up of 12 amino acids.

The chain joins TRBV19 to TRBJ1-1, with 12 bases aligning to TRBD1. Trimming removed 6 bases from V and 0 bases from J; junction bases left unmatched: 8. The CDR3 covers 17 residues. Germline CDR1 is LNHDA and CDR2 is SQIVND (reference sequence). The chain's CDR3 is CASSRRDRGRMNTEAFF. DNA for the CDR3: TGTGCCAGTAGCCGGCGGGACAGGGGGCGAATGAACACTGAAGCTTTCTTT.

This chain connects TRBV10-3 to TRBJ2-7; TRBD2 matches 14 bases. Germline CDR1 ENHRY, CDR2 SYGVKD. The V gene end was trimmed by 5 bases and the J gene end by 0 bases; junction bases not matched to a gene: 9. The CDR3 extends over 18 amino acids. The CDR3: CAISSGTGTSGSSYEQYF. The CDR3 nucleotides are TGTGCCATCAGTTCCGGGACAGGGACTAGCGGGAGCTCCTACGAGCAGTACTTC.

This clone was picked up a small number of times. This chain links TRBV19 with TRBJ2-1; TRBD1 matches at 11 bases. Germline CDR1 and CDR2: LNHDA and SQIVND (reference sequence). The CDR3 extends over 15 amino acids. After removal of 5 bases from V and 10 bases from J, the junction contained 10 bases not matched to a gene. CDR3 sequence reads: CASSWTGGTNGEQFF. In nucleotides, the CDR3 is TGTGCCAGTAGTTGGACAGGGGGCACTAATGGCGAGCAGTTCTTC.